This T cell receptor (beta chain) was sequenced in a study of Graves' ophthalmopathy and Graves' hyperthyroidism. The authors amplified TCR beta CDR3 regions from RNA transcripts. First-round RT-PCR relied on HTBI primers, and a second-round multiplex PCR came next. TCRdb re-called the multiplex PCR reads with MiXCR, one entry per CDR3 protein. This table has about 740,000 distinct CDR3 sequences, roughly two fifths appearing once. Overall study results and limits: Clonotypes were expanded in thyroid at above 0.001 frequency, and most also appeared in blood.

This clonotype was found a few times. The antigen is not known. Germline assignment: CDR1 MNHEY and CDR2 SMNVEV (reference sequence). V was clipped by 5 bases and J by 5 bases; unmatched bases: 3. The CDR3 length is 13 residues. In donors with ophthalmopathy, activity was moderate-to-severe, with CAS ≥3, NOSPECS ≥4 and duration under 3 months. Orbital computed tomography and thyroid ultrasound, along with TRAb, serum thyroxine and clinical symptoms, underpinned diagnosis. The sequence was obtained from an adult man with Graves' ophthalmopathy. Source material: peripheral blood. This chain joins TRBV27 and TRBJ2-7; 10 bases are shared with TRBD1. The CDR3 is CASSRQGANEQYF. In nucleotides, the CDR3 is TGTGCCAGCAGTCGACAGGGGGCCAACGAGCAGTACTTC.